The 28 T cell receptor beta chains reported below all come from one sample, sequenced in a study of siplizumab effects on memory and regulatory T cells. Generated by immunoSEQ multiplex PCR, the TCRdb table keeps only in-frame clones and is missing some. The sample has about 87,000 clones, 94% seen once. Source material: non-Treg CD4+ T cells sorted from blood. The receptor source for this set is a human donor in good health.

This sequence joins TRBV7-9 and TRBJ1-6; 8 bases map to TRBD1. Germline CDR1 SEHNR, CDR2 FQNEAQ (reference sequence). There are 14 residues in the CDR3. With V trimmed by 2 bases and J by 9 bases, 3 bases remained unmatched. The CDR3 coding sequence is TGTGCCAGCAGCTTACGGACAGGGAGTTCACCCCTCCACTTT. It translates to CASSLRTGSSPLHF.

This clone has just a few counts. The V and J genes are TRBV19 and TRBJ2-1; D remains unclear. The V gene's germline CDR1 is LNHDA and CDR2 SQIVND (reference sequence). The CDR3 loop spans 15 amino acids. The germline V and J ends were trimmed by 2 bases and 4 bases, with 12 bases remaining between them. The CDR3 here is CASSILVSVYNEQFF. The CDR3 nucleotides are TGTGCCAGTAGTATACTAGTATCTGTTTACAATGAGCAGTTCTTC.

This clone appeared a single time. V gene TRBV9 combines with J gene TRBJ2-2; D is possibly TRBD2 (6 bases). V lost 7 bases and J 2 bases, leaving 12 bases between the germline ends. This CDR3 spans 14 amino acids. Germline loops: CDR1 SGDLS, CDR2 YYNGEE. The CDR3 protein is CASGGGTNTGELFF. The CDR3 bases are TGTGCCAGCGGAGGCGGGACTAACACCGGGGAGCTGTTTTTT.

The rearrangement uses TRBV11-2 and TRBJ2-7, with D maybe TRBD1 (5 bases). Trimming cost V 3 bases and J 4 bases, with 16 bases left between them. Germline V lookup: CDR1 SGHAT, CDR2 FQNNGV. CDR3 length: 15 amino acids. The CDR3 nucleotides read TGTGCCAGCAGCTTGGGTACAGGAGACTTATACGAGCAGTACTTC. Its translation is CASSLGTGDLYEQYF.

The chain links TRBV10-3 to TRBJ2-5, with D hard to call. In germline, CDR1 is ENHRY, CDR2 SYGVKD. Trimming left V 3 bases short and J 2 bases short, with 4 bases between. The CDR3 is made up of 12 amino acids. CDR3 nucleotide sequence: TGTGCCATCAGTGATCAACAAGAGACCCAGTACTTC. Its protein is CAISDQQETQYF.

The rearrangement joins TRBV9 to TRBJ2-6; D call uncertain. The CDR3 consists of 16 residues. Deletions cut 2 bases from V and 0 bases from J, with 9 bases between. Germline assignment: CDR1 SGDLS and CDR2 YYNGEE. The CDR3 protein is CASSVGHSSGANVLTF. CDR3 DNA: TGTGCCAGCAGCGTCGGTCATTCCTCTGGGGCCAACGTCCTGACTTTC.

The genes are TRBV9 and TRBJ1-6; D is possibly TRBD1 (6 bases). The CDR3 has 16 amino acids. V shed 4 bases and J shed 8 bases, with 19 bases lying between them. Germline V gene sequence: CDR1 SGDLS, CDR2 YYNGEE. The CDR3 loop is CASSSYRMDSDSPLHF. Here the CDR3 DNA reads TGTGCCAGCAGCTCCTACCGAATGGACAGTGATTCACCCCTCCACTTT.

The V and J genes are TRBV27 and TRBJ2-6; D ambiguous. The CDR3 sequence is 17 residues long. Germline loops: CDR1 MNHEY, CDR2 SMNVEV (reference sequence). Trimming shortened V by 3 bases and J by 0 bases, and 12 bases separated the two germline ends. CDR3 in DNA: TGTGCCAGCAGTTTTAAGGCGAGGACCTCTGGGGCCAACGTCCTGACTTTC. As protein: CASSFKARTSGANVLTF.

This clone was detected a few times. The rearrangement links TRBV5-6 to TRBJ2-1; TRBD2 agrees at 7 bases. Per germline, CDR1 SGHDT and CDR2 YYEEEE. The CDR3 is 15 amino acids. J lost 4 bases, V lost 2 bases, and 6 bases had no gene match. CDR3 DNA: TGTGCCAGCAGCTTTAATAGCGGGCCATACAATGAGCAGTTCTTC. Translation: CASSFNSGPYNEQFF.

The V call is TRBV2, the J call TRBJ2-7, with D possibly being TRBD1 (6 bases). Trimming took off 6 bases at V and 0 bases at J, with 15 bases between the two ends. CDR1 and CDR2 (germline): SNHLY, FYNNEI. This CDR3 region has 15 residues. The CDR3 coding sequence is TGTGCCAGCAGAAACTACCAGGACAGCTCCTACGAGCAGTACTTC. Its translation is CASRNYQDSSYEQYF. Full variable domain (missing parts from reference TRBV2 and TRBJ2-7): EPEVTQTPSHQVTQMGQEVILRCVPISNHLYFYWYRQILGQKVEFLVSFYNNEISEKSEIFDDQFSVERPDGSNFTLKIRSTKLEDSAMYFCASRNYQDSSYEQYFGPGTRLTVT.

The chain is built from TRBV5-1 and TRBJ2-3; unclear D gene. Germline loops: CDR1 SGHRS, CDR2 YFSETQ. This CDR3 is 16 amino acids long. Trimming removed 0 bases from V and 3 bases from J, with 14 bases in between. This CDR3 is CASSLGARAQTDTQYF. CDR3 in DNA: TGCGCCAGCAGCTTGGGTGCAAGGGCCCAGACAGATACGCAGTATTTT.

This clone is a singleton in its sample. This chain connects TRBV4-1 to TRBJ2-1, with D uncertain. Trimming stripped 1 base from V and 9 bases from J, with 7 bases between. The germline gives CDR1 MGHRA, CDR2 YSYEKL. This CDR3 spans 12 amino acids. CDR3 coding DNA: TGCGCCAGCAGCCAAGTCTTCGGTGAGCAGTTCTTC. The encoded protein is CASSQVFGEQFF.

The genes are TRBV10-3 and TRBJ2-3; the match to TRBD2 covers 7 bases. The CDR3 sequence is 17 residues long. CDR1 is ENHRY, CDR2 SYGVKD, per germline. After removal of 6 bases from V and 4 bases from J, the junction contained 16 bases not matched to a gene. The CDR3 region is CAIRPDFGRALADTQYF. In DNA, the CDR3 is TGTGCCATCAGACCCGATTTTGGGAGGGCCCTAGCAGATACGCAGTATTTT.

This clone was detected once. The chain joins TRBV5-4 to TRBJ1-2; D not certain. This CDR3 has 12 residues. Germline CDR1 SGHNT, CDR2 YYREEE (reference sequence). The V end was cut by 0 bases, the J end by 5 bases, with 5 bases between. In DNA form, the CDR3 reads TGTGCCAGCAGCTTGGATGGGTATGGCTACACCTTC. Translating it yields CASSLDGYGYTF. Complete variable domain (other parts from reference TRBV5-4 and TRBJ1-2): ETGVTQSPTHLIKTRGQQVTLRCSSQSGHNTVSWYQQALGQGPQFIFQYYREEENGRGNFPPRFSGLQFPNYSSELNVNALELDDSALYLCASSLDGYGYTFGSGTRLTVV.

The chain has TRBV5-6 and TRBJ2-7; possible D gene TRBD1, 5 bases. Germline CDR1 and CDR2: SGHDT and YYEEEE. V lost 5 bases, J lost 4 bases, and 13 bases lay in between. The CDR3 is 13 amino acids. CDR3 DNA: TGTGCCAGCAGTACAGGTCTTTCTTACGAGCAGTACTTC. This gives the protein CASSTGLSYEQYF.

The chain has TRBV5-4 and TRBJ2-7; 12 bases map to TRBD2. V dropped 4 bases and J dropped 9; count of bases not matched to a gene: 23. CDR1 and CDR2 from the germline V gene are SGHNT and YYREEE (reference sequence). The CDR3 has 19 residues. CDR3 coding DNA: TGTGCCAGCAGCCCCCGCCCAGCAGGGGTGACTAGCGGGAGAATAGGGCAGTACTTC. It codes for CASSPRPAGVTSGRIGQYF.

CDR3 protein: CASSRRSYGYTF. The CDR3 coding sequence is TGTGCCAGCAGCCGCCGCAGCTATGGCTACACCTTC. The chain couples TRBV14 to TRBJ1-2, with D hard to call. The length of the CDR3 is 12 residues. Germline CDR1 is SGHDN and CDR2 is FVKESK. V was trimmed by 4 bases and J by 4 bases, leaving 7 bases between them.

The CDR3 here is CASSLLVGGDQPQHF. CDR3 in DNA: TGTGCCAGCAGTTTATTAGTGGGGGGCGATCAGCCCCAGCATTTT. The chain combines TRBV28 with TRBJ1-5, with D perhaps TRBD1 (6 bases). Germline CDR1 MDHEN, CDR2 SYDVKM. Trimming removed 1 base from V and 5 bases from J, with 12 bases in between. The CDR3 extends over 15 amino acids.

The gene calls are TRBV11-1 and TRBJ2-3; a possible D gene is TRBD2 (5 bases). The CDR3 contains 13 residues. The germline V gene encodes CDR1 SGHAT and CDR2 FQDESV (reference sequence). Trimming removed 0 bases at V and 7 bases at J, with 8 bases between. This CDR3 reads CASSLAEVYTQYF. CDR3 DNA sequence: TGTGCCAGCAGCTTAGCGGAGGTCTATACGCAGTATTTT. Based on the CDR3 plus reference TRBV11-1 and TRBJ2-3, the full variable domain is EAEVAQSPRYKITEKSQAVAFWCDPISGHATLYWYRQILGQGPELLVQFQDESVVDDSQLPKDRFSAERLKGVDSTLKIQPAELGDSAMYLCASSLAEVYTQYFGPGTRLTVL.

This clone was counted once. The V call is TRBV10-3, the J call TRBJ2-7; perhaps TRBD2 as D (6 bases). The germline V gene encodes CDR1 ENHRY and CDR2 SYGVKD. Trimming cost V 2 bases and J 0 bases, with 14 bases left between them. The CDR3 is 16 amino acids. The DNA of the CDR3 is TGTGCCATCAGTGAGCATGGGAGGCCCAACTCCTACGAGCAGTACTTC. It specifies CAISEHGRPNSYEQYF.

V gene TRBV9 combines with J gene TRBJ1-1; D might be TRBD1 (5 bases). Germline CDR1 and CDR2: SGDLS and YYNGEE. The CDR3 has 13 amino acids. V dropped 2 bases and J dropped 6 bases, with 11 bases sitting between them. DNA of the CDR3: TGTGCCAGCAGCGTCGGACATTTCTCTGAAGCTTTCTTT. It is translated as CASSVGHFSEAFF.

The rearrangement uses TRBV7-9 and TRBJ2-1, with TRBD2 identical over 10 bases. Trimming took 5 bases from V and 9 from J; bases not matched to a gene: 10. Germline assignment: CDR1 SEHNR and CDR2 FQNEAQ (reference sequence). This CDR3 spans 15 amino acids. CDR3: CASSEGLAGVIEQFF. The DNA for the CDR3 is TGTGCCAGCAGCGAGGGGCTAGCGGGAGTTATTGAGCAGTTCTTC.

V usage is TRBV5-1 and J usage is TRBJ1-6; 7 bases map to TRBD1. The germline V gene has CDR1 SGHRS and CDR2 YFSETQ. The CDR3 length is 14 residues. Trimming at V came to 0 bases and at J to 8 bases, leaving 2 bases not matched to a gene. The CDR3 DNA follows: TGCGCCAGCAGCTTGGGACAGGGTGATTCACCCCTCCACTTT. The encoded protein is CASSLGQGDSPLHF.

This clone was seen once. Here the CDR3 DNA reads TGTGCCAGCAGCTTAGTGTCCAGAGGGGCTGAAGCTTTCTTT. Translation gives CASSLVSRGAEAFF. The chain couples TRBV7-9 to TRBJ1-1; D perhaps matches TRBD1 (5 bases). This CDR3 region has 14 residues. Germline loops: CDR1 SEHNR, CDR2 FQNEAQ (reference sequence). Trimming removed 1 base at V and 6 bases at J, with 12 bases between.

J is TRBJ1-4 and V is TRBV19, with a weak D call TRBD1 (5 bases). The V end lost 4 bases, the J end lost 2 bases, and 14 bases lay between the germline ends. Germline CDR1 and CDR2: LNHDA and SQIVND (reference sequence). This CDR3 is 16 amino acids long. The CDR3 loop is CASSTSYRGTNEKLFF. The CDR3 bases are TGTGCCAGTAGTACCTCATATCGGGGGACTAATGAAAAACTGTTTTTT.

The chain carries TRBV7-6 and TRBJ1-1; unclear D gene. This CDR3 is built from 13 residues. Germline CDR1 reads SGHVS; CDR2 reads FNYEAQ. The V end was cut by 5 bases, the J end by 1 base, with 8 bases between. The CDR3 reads CASSPQENTEAFF. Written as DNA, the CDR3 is TGTGCCAGCAGCCCCCAGGAGAACACTGAAGCTTTCTTT. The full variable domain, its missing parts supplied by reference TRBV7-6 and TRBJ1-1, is GAGVSQSPRYKVTKRGQDVALRCDPISGHVSLYWYRQALGQGPEFLTYFNYEAQQDKSGLPNDRFSAERPEGSISTLTIQRTEQRDSAMYRCASSPQENTEAFFGQGTRLTVV.

CDR3 amino acids: CASGTGAATQEKLFF. DNA for the CDR3: TGCGCCAGCGGAACAGGAGCTGCCACCCAGGAAAAACTGTTTTTT. The chain carries TRBV5-1 and TRBJ1-4, with a tentative D call TRBD1 (5 bases). V dropped 7 bases and J dropped 8 bases, with 21 bases sitting between them. CDR1 and CDR2 (germline): SGHRS, YFSETQ. The CDR3 extends over 15 amino acids. The variable domain in full, with the rest retrieved from reference TRBV5-1 and TRBJ1-4, is KAGVTQTPRYLIKTRGQQVTLSCSPISGHRSVSWYQQTPGQGLQFLFEYFSETQRNKGNFPGRFSGRQFSNSRSEMNVSTLELGDSALYLCASGTGAATQEKLFFGSGTQLSVL.

CDR3 in amino acids: CASNSLSQGYGYTF. In DNA, the CDR3 is TGTGCCAGCAATTCTTTATCACAGGGGTATGGCTACACCTTC. The gene calls are TRBV11-2 and TRBJ1-2; TRBD1 matches 7 bases. V trimming: 7 bases; J trimming: 5 bases; junction bases outside the gene matches: 10. The CDR3 has 14 amino acids. Germline V CDR1 and CDR2: SGHAT, FQNNGV.